One sample yielded the 15 T cell receptor beta chains listed below, sequenced in a study of cytomegalovirus exposure and HLA in healthy donors. Primers included in the PCR were 60 Vbeta and 13 Jbeta primers. The assay was immunoSEQ multiplex PCR, and TCRdb's table has in-frame clones only and misses some. Of 160,000 or so clones listed, more than 75% are singletons. Input material: PBMCs. The receptors were gathered from a man in his late teens or twenties in good health and CMV-seropositive.

V is TRBV7-8 and J is TRBJ2-1; 7 nucleotides match TRBD2. The CDR3 is 16 residues long. V shed 3 bases, J shed 0 bases, and the junction held 5 bases outside the gene matches. Germline loops: CDR1 SGHVS, CDR2 FQNEAQ. This CDR3 reads CASSLRSGVSYNEQFF. The CDR3 bases are TGTGCCAGCAGCTTGCGAAGCGGGGTCTCCTACAATGAGCAGTTCTTC.

In its sample, this clone was seen once. J is TRBJ1-5 and V is TRBV6-7; maybe TRBD1 (6 bases). TRBV6-7 falls under the ORF class, with uncertain function. V lost 0 bases and J 4 bases, leaving 16 bases between the germline ends. This CDR3 contains 17 residues. DNA of the CDR3: TGTGCCAGCAGTTACTCCTTCTGTAGGGGGTGGAATCAGCCCCAGCATTTT. Protein product: CASSYSFCRGWNQPQHF.

The chain uses TRBV4-2 and TRBJ1-5; 9 nucleotides line up with TRBD1. The germline V gene encodes CDR1 LGHNA and CDR2 YNFKEQ. This CDR3 is 14 amino acids long. J gave up 5 bases and V 5 bases, and 4 bases lay outside the gene matches. CDR3 residues: CASSSRQGDQPQHF. The CDR3 nucleotides are TGTGCCAGCAGCTCCCGACAGGGGGATCAGCCCCAGCATTTT.

This chain connects TRBV30 to TRBJ2-2; no clear D gene. Trimming left V 1 base short and J 6 bases short, with 18 bases between. Germline CDR1 is GTSNPN and CDR2 is SVGIG (reference sequence). The CDR3 length is 16 residues. Written as DNA, the CDR3 is TGTGCCTGGAGTGAAAGACTGCAGTTACACCCCGGGGAGCTGTTTTTT. Its protein product is CAWSERLQLHPGELFF.

The chain is built from TRBV30 and TRBJ1-5; 9 nucleotides agree with TRBD1. V lost 2 bases and J lost 9; bases outside the gene matches: 8. CDR1 GTSNPN and CDR2 SVGIG come from the germline V gene (reference sequence). The CDR3 covers 14 residues. The CDR3 spells CAWSQGQGNRPQHF. The CDR3 region has the DNA TGTGCCTGGAGTCAGGGACAGGGTAACCGGCCCCAGCATTTT.

J is TRBJ1-4 and V is TRBV6-1; 7 bases match TRBD1. CDR1 MNHNS and CDR2 SASEGT come from the germline V gene. The CDR3 extends over 16 amino acids. V was clipped by 0 bases and J by 1 base; unmatched bases: 2. The CDR3 coding sequence is TGTGCCAGCAGTGAAGCTTGGACAGGAACTAATGAAAAACTGTTTTTT. Its protein is CASSEAWTGTNEKLFF.

The gene calls are TRBV5-4 and TRBJ2-1, with D possibly being TRBD1 (5 bases). Germline V lookup: CDR1 SGHNT, CDR2 YYREEE (reference sequence). The CDR3 totals 17 residues. V lost 5 bases, J lost 2 bases, and 20 bases lay in between. CDR3: CASSTKTTEKTYNEQFF. Here the CDR3 DNA reads TGTGCCAGCAGTACCAAAACGACAGAGAAAACCTACAATGAGCAGTTCTTC.

J is TRBJ1-3 and V is TRBV5-1, with TRBD1 matching 10 bases. From germline, CDR1 is SGHRS and CDR2 YFSETQ. This CDR3 comprises 17 residues. V dropped 3 bases and J dropped 3; count of bases not matched to a gene: 9. CDR3 region: CASSSRGTGASGNTIYF. The CDR3 DNA reads as TGCGCCAGCAGCTCCCGGGGGACAGGGGCAAGTGGAAACACCATATATTTT.

As concerns this clone: This CDR3 is also generated by other DNA sequences in the sample. The chain employs TRBV19 and TRBJ1-4, with D unclear. The CDR3 extends over 14 amino acids. Per germline, CDR1 LNHDA and CDR2 SQIVND (reference sequence). V dropped 3 bases and J dropped 1 base, with 6 bases sitting between them. CDR3: CASSISLTNEKLFF. The CDR3, as DNA: TGTGCCAGTAGTATCTCTCTAACTAATGAAAAACTGTTTTTT.

This clone appeared a single time. The chain is built from TRBV28 and TRBJ2-5; 8 positions match TRBD2. Germline CDR1 is MDHEN and CDR2 is SYDVKM. V gave up 5 bases and J gave up 2 bases; unmatched junction bases: 7. The CDR3 runs to 15 residues. CDR3 bases: TGTGCCAGCAGTACCCCGGGAGGGAGACAAGAGACCCAGTACTTC. It is translated as CASSTPGGRQETQYF.

The chain links TRBV13 to TRBJ1-6, with 9 bases lining up with TRBD1. The ends lost 3 bases at V and 8 bases at J; junction bases unmatched: 5. Germline CDR1 and CDR2: PRHDT and FYEKMQ (reference sequence). This CDR3 is 15 amino acids long. In DNA, the CDR3 is TGTGCCAGCAGCTTGGGGGGACAGGGCTATTCACCCCTCCACTTT. Its translation: CASSLGGQGYSPLHF.

The chain combines TRBV25-1 with TRBJ2-1; 7 nucleotides line up with TRBD1. This CDR3 is built from 14 residues. Germline assignment: CDR1 MGHDK and CDR2 SYGVNS. The trim removed 5 bases at V and 10 bases at J, leaving 11 bases unmatched. As DNA, the CDR3 is TGTGCCAGCAGTACCGACAGGGACAGAAAGGAGCAGTTCTTC. Translation gives CASSTDRDRKEQFF.

V and J are TRBV5-4 and TRBJ2-1, with TRBD2 identical over 9 bases. V was clipped by 4 bases and J by 4 bases; unmatched bases: 12. Germline values: CDR1 SGHNT, CDR2 YYREEE (reference sequence). The CDR3 is 17 amino acids. The CDR3 loop reads CASSQFSGSLGYNEQFF. The CDR3 DNA follows: TGTGCCAGCAGCCAATTTAGCGGGAGCCTGGGTTACAATGAGCAGTTCTTC.

The chain recombines TRBV11-3 with TRBJ2-1; 7 nucleotides line up with TRBD2. Per germline, CDR1 SGHNT and CDR2 YENEEA. The junction had 16 bases not matched to a gene; V was cut back by 3 bases and J by 8 bases. The CDR3 is made up of 17 amino acids. The CDR3 is CASSLEGSERGKDEQFF. CDR3 DNA: TGTGCCAGCAGCTTGGAAGGAAGCGAGCGGGGCAAGGATGAGCAGTTCTTC.

In this sample, this clone turned up once. The chain joins TRBV7-9 to TRBJ2-3, with 9 positions matching TRBD2. The ends lost 3 bases at V and 1 base at J; junction bases unmatched: 11. Germline V CDR1 and CDR2: SEHNR, FQNEAQ (reference sequence). The CDR3 covers 18 residues. The CDR3 spells CASSFPLAGRVGTDTQYF. The CDR3 bases are TGTGCCAGCAGCTTTCCGCTAGCGGGACGGGTGGGCACAGATACGCAGTATTTT.